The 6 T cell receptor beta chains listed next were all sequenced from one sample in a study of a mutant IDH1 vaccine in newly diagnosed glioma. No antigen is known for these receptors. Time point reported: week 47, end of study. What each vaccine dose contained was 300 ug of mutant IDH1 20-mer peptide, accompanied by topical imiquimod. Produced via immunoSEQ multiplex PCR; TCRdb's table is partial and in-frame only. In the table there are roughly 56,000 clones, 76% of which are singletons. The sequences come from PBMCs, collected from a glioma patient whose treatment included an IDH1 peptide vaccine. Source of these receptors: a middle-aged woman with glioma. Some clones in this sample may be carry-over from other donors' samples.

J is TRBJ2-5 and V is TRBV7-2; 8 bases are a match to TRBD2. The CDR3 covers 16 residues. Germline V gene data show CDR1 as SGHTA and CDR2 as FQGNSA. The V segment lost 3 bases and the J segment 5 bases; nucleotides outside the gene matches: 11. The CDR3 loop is CASSFGGGLPGETQYF. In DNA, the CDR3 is TGTGCCAGCAGCTTCGGGGGGGGACTCCCAGGGGAGACCCAGTACTTC.

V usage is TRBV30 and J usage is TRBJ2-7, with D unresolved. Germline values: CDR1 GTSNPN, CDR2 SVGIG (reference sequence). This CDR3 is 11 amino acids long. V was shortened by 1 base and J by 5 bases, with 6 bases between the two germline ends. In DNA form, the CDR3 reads TGTGCCTGGAGTGGTGGTGACGAGCAGTACTTC. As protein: CAWSGGDEQYF. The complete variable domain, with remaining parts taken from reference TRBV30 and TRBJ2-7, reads SQTIHQWPATLVQPVGSPLSLECTVEGTSNPNLYWYRQAAGRGLQLLFYSVGIGQISSEVPQNLSASRPQDRQFILSSKKLLLSDSGFYLCAWSGGDEQYFGPGTRLTVT.

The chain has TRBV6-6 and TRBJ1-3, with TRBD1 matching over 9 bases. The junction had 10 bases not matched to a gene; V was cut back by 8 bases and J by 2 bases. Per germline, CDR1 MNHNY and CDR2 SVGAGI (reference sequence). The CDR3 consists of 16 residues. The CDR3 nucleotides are TGTGCCAGCGGAAGGGACAGGGTACTCACTGGAAACACCATATATTTT. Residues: CASGRDRVLTGNTIYF.

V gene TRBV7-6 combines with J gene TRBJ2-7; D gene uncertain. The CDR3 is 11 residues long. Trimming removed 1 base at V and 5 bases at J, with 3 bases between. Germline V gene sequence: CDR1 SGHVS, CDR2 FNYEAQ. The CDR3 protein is CASSLVHEQYF. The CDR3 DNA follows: TGTGCCAGCAGCTTAGTCCACGAGCAGTACTTC. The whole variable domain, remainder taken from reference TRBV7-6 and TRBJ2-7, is GAGVSQSPRYKVTKRGQDVALRCDPISGHVSLYWYRQALGQGPEFLTYFNYEAQQDKSGLPNDRFSAERPEGSISTLTIQRTEQRDSAMYRCASSLVHEQYFGPGTRLTVT.

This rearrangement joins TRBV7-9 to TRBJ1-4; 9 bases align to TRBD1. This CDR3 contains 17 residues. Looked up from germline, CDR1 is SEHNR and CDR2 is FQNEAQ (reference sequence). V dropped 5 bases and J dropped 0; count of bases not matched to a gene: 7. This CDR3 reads CASSDRDRVATNEKLFF. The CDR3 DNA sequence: TGTGCCAGCAGCGACAGGGACAGGGTTGCAACTAATGAAAAACTGTTTTTT. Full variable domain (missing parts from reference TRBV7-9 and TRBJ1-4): DTGVSQNPRHKITKRGQNVTFRCDPISEHNRLYWYRQTLGQGPEFLTYFQNEAQLEKSRLLSDRFSAERPKGSFSTLEIQRTEQGDSAMYLCASSDRDRVATNEKLFFGSGTQLSVL.

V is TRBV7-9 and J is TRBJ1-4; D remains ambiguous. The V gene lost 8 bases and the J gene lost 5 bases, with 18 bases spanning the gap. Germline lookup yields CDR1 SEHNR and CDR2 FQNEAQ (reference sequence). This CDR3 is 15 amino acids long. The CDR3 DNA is TGTGCCAGCGACGACGGGCTCCTCGTCAATGAAAAACTGTTTTTT. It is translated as CASDDGLLVNEKLFF.